These 18 T cell receptor beta chains were sequenced from one sample in a study of PD-1 blockade in classical Hodgkin lymphoma. Every one of the patients relapsed after autologous stem cell transplantation (brentuximab vedotin exposure was variable). Here immunoSEQ multiplex PCR was the method, and the copy in TCRdb shows in-frame clones only, minus some. The data show about 21,000 clones, about 63% seen once. Sequences were derived from peripheral blood mononuclear cells (PBMCs), sampled at baseline. Receptor source: a human donor with classical Hodgkin lymphoma.

The chain links TRBV28 to TRBJ1-5; 11 nucleotides agree with TRBD1. Germline trimming cut 5 bases from V and 5 bases from J; bases unmatched to any gene: 8. The CDR3 loop spans 16 amino acids. Germline V gene sequence: CDR1 MDHEN, CDR2 SYDVKM. The DNA of the CDR3 is TGTGCCAGCAGTCCTGGGACAGGGGGTTCGGATCAGCCCCAGCATTTT. Translated: CASSPGTGGSDQPQHF.

The J gene is TRBJ2-5, the V gene TRBV7-7; TRBD2 agrees at 9 bases. Losses at the gene ends were 3 bases for V and 3 bases for J; bases not matched to a gene: 11. The CDR3 contains 17 residues. Germline V lookup: CDR1 SSHAT, CDR2 FNYEAQ (reference sequence). The DNA of the CDR3 is TGTGCCAGCAGCTTCGGGCTAGCGGGGAGTCCAGAAGAGACCCAGTACTTC. Amino acids: CASSFGLAGSPEETQYF.

V is TRBV11-2 and J is TRBJ2-5; D might be TRBD2 (5 bases). Trimming removed 4 bases at V and 5 bases at J, with 17 bases between. Germline CDR1 reads SGHAT; CDR2 reads FQNNGV. This CDR3 spans 15 amino acids. The CDR3 coding sequence is TGTGCCAGCAGCTCAACCGGCGGGTTTTTGGAGACCCAGTACTTC. Protein product: CASSSTGGFLETQYF.

This clone was seen only a few times. The chain combines TRBV19 with TRBJ1-5, with 9 positions matching TRBD1. This CDR3 comprises 15 residues. CDR1 and CDR2 from the germline V gene are LNHDA and SQIVND (reference sequence). With V trimmed by 7 bases and J by 7 bases, 11 bases remained unmatched. CDR3 sequence reads: CASTIPGTGRQPQHF. The CDR3 region has the DNA TGTGCCAGTACCATCCCCGGGACAGGGAGACAGCCCCAGCATTTT.

This clone was counted once. This chain uses TRBV27 with TRBJ2-5; D unclear. This CDR3 is built from 14 residues. Germline CDR1 and CDR2: MNHEY and SMNVEV (reference sequence). V was trimmed by 0 bases and J by 4 bases, leaving 9 bases between them. The CDR3 sequence is CASSLSWASETQYF. As DNA, the CDR3 is TGTGCCAGCAGTTTATCTTGGGCATCAGAGACCCAGTACTTC.

The rearrangement joins TRBV15 to TRBJ1-3; perhaps TRBD1 as D (5 bases). V was pared by 3 bases and J by 4 bases, with 16 bases between. The germline V gene has CDR1 LNHNV and CDR2 YYDKDF (reference sequence). This CDR3 region has 16 residues. The CDR3 nucleotides read TGTGCCACCAGCAGCAACAAGGGGTTGATGGGAAACACCATATATTTT. This gives the protein CATSSNKGLMGNTIYF.

V is TRBV28 and J is TRBJ1-2; TRBD1 is a possible D gene (5 bases). Trimming cost V 10 bases and J 5 bases, with 11 bases left between them. The CDR3 has 11 amino acids. Germline V CDR1 and CDR2: MDHEN, SYDVKM. For the CDR3, the DNA is TGTGCCACAGACCAGGGTTATGGCTACACCTTC. Its translation: CATDQGYGYTF.

The genes are TRBV5-4 and TRBJ2-1; 7 bases match TRBD1. CDR1 is SGHNT, CDR2 YYREEE, per germline (reference sequence). The V segment lost 4 bases and the J segment 14 bases; nucleotides outside the gene matches: 6. CDR3 length: 11 residues. Here the CDR3 reads CASSKGGFEFF. CDR3 DNA sequence: TGTGCCAGCAGCAAAGGGGGCTTCGAGTTCTTC.

The CDR3 sequence is CASSLQGGTEAFF. The CDR3 nucleotides are TGTGCCAGCAGCCTACAGGGGGGCACTGAAGCTTTCTTT. The V call is TRBV28, the J call TRBJ1-1; 8 nucleotides align to TRBD1. CDR1 is MDHEN, CDR2 SYDVKM, per germline. The CDR3 spans 13 residues. V lost 6 bases to trimming and J lost 4 bases; unmatched junction nucleotides: 4.

The chain combines TRBV9 with TRBJ2-1; possible D gene TRBD2, 6 bases. This CDR3 has 14 amino acids. In germline, CDR1 is SGDLS, CDR2 YYNGEE. V lost 1 base, J lost 6 bases, and 11 bases lay in between. The CDR3 DNA reads TGTGCCAGCAGCGTACGACTAGTTGCCAATGAGCAGTTCTTC. Its translation is CASSVRLVANEQFF.

The rearrangement joins TRBV4-1 to TRBJ2-3; 12 bases line up with TRBD2. V was pared by 4 bases and J by 5 bases, with 13 bases of the junction left unmatched. Per germline, CDR1 MGHRA and CDR2 YSYEKL. This CDR3 is built from 18 residues. CDR3 sequence: CASSPKPRLAGAGDTQYF. CDR3 sequence (DNA): TGCGCCAGCAGCCCGAAACCTAGACTAGCGGGAGCGGGAGATACGCAGTATTTT.

This clone has just one count. The chain recombines TRBV6-5 with TRBJ2-2, with TRBD1 matching over 7 bases. CDR3 size: 16 residues. Unmatched junction bases numbered 7, after V lost 4 bases and J lost 2 bases. Per the germline V gene, CDR1 is MNHEY and CDR2 is SVGAGI. The CDR3 nucleotides read TGTGCCAGCAGTTCCGGGACAGCCGGTAACACCGGGGAGCTGTTTTTT. Amino acid sequence: CASSSGTAGNTGELFF.

The rearrangement links TRBV28 to TRBJ2-7; 9 bases align to TRBD1. With V trimmed by 1 base and J by 0 bases, 1 base remained unmatched. The CDR3 is 15 residues long. Germline assignment: CDR1 MDHEN and CDR2 SYDVKM. CDR3 coding DNA: TGTGCCAGCAGTTTATTGGGACAGGGCTCCTACGAGCAGTACTTC. This gives the protein CASSLLGQGSYEQYF.

The chain carries TRBV28 and TRBJ1-5; D is unresolved. Trimming removed 6 bases from V and 5 bases from J, with 14 bases in between. This CDR3 comprises 14 residues. Germline CDR1 reads MDHEN; CDR2 reads SYDVKM. CDR3 residues: CASSKGLQDQPQHF. The CDR3 DNA sequence: TGTGCCAGCAGCAAAGGGCTTCAGGATCAGCCCCAGCATTTT.

The chain has TRBV18 and TRBJ1-1; unclear D gene. The CDR3 is made up of 13 amino acids. V dropped 4 bases and J dropped 2 bases, with 8 bases sitting between them. Germline CDR1 and CDR2: KGHSH and LQKENI. As DNA, the CDR3 is TGTGCCAGCTCACAGACAAGAAACACTGAAGCTTTCTTT. It specifies CASSQTRNTEAFF.

Judged by abundance, this clone is medium-sized. The genes are TRBV7-9 and TRBJ2-5; D gene unclear. This CDR3 region has 11 residues. Trimming removed 5 bases at V and 5 bases at J, with 6 bases between. Germline V CDR1 and CDR2: SEHNR, FQNEAQ (reference sequence). This CDR3 reads CASSPRETQYF. The CDR3 DNA follows: TGTGCCAGCAGCCCCCGGGAGACCCAGTACTTC. Complete variable domain (other parts from reference TRBV7-9 and TRBJ2-5): DTGVSQNPRHKITKRGQNVTFRCDPISEHNRLYWYRQTLGQGPEFLTYFQNEAQLEKSRLLSDRFSAERPKGSFSTLEIQRTEQGDSAMYLCASSPRETQYFGPGTRLLVL.

The J gene is TRBJ2-7, the V gene TRBV6-8, with D unclear. The germline V gene encodes CDR1 MNHGY and CDR2 SAAAGT. The germline V and J ends were trimmed by 5 bases and 0 bases, with 14 bases remaining between them. The CDR3 length is 15 residues. In DNA, the CDR3 is TGTGCCAGCAGTGGGGTCCTTCCTAACTCCTACGAGCAGTACTTC. This codes for CASSGVLPNSYEQYF.

V and J are TRBV15 and TRBJ1-1, with a possible D match to TRBD1 (5 bases). The CDR3 spans 15 residues. Between the trimmed V and J ends, which lost 0 bases and 1 base, there was a span of 9 bases. The germline CDR1 and CDR2 sequences are LNHNV and YYDKDF (reference sequence). DNA of the CDR3: TGTGCCACCAGCAGAGATGGGGCAAAGAACACTGAAGCTTTCTTT. Its translation: CATSRDGAKNTEAFF.